This T cell receptor beta chain came from a study of CD8 T cells in Susac syndrome. CDR1 is SEHNR and CDR2 is FQNEAQ in the germline V gene (reference sequence). This CDR3 is built from 15 residues. V shed 6 bases and J 10 bases; nucleotides not matched to a gene: 15. RNA totalling roughly 0.5 to 1 ug underwent reverse transcription with random hexamers. The amplification used immunoSEQ multiplex PCR on TCR beta CDR3; it spanned 54 Vbeta and 13 Jbeta. TCRdb itself ran the immunoSEQ multiplex PCR reads through MiXCR, one entry per CDR3 protein. This table has 300,000 to 350,000 distinct CDR3 sequences, about 90% appearing once.

Sequencing was carried out using CD4+ T cells from PBMCs. The TCR sequence derives from a human donor with multiple sclerosis. This rearrangement joins TRBV7-9 to TRBJ2-1, with 7 bases matching TRBD2. CDR3 nucleotides: TGTGCCAGCAGAGCCCCCGGGACTATGCAGTCCGAGCAGTTCTTC. This gives the protein CASRAPGTMQSEQFF. Based on the CDR3 plus reference TRBV7-9 and TRBJ2-1, the full variable domain is DTGVSQNPRHKITKRGQNVTFRCDPISEHNRLYWYRQTLGQGPEFLTYFQNEAQLEKSRLLSDRFSAERPKGSFSTLEIQRTEQGDSAMYLCASRAPGTMQSEQFFGPGTRLTVL.